Listed below are T cell receptor beta chains from one sample, sequenced in a study of T cells expressing NK-cell markers. TCRdb reprocessed the 5' RACE reads and stores each CDR3 protein as one record, lacking DNA. Here the sample table reports roughly 350,000 distinct CDR3 sequences. Sequencing used blood T cells: a sorted CD56 or NKG2C T cell subset, CD4+ or CD8+ T cells, or bulk PBMC T cells (not recorded which). These receptors came from a man between 18 and 69 years old in good health. CDR3s include the opening cysteine and the closing phenylalanine or tryptophan.

TRBJ2-3	TRBV20-1	CSYWATRTDTQYF
TRBJ2-2	TRBV6-1	CASSNYLRGKDTGELFF
TRBJ2-5	TRBV5-1	CASSIGSGETQYF
TRBJ2-3	TRBV23-1	CASSQGQGVGDTQYF
TRBJ2-5	TRBV28	CASSSSYQETQYF
TRBJ1-6	TRBV20-1	CSARVQQGNSPLHF
TRBJ2-2	TRBV28	CASIQGNTGELFF
TRBJ1-6	TRBV28	CASRMTRDNSPLHF
TRBJ2-3	TRBV19	CASSRNQGADTQYF
TRBJ1-2	TRBV29-1	CSVDRGAGYTF
TRBJ1-3	TRBV6-5	CASSYLGLSGNTIYF
TRBJ2-6	TRBV3-1	CASSRQGALSGANVLTF
TRBJ2-5	TRBV7-3	CASSPRGVETQYF
TRBJ1-4	TRBV11-2	CASSRGYSGGLTNEKLFF
TRBJ2-1	TRBV7-2	CASSLLRGWLLYNEQFF
TRBJ1-5	TRBV20-1	CSARNVGRNQPQHF
TRBJ1-4	TRBV5-6	CASSLSKSRALFF
TRBJ2-5	TRBV5-1	CASSLGRLAGGFWTQYF
TRBJ2-1	TRBV6-1	CASHRGTNSYNEQFF
TRBJ1-2	TRBV6-5	CASSYSGGSNYGYTF
TRBJ2-3	TRBV20-1	CSAPPGPRITDTQYF